The source of this T cell receptor (beta chain) is a study of blood T cell repertoires in COVID-19 (dated by TCRdb to 2019 to 2021). Background for the entire study: Samples from collaborators originated in the United States, Italy and Spain and spanned both the acute and convalescent phases of COVID-19. The prospective study material was composed of cDNA or gDNA derived from T cells, B-cell-depleted T cells, or PBMCs. Deeply sampled blood TCRbeta repertoires from subjects exposed to, actively infected with, or recovered from COVID-19 were included in the dataset. A freely available public database, intended as a resource for researchers studying the immune response to SARS-CoV-2, is where the repertoires were released. Samples were obtained from the ongoing ImmuneRACE study (first 160 participants) and from roughly 1,300 subjects provided by 6 global collaborators. Sample metadata almost always included a de-identified subject ID, COVID-19 status, age in years and sex. HLA class I and class II types, where available, came from metadata supplied by the sample provider rather than from assay-based typing.

The table lists this clone with a few counts. No antigen is known for it. Nothing much larger sits one base from this clone, and base qualities are not available. General study outcomes and caveats: Clinical and demographic metadata were provided uncurated, with the amount varying by source and participant.

The collaborating institutions used their own protocols to collect whole blood in K2EDTA tubes. For TCRbeta analysis, collaborators shipped samples as frozen whole blood, isolated PBMCs, or DNA extracted from either of those sample types. TCRbeta CDR3 regions were amplified from genomic DNA by means of the immunoSEQ Assay, a bias-controlled multiplex PCR. In the source study's methods: The number of nucleated cells in each sample was estimated by amplification of reference gene primers within the assay. To quantify the absolute abundance of each unique TCRbeta CDR3 rearrangement, sequence reads were collapsed and filtered. For each sample, productive Simpson clonality was calculated by taking the square root of Simpson's diversity index across productive rearrangements. TCRdb limited this immuneACCESS table to in-frame rearrangements with V and J called. A share of clones is missing; checked studies link under half to unresolved V genes, and the rest is unexplained. For V, J and clone size, that table is used; D and trimming come from the DNA. Within this sample are more than 25,000 clones, with roughly 65% of them counted one time only. The biggest ten clones account for about 17% of the sample.

Input material: peripheral blood. The sequence was obtained from a human donor in a cohort sampled during active COVID-19.

The bases read TGTGCCAGCAGATGGGACAGTTTGACGTACGAGCAGTACTTC. Its protein is CASRWDSLTYEQYF. The rearrangement joined TRBV4-2 to TRBJ2-7, and TRBD1 matches 7 of the central bases. Germline trimming amounts to 6 bases on V and 4 bases on J, with 9 as the count of junction bases outside the gene matches. The germline V gene supplies CDR1 LGHNA and CDR2 YNFKEQ. The CDR3 numbers 14 residues from cysteine through phenylalanine. CDR3 DNA only is kept here, 42 bases in frame from base 1.